The 13 T cell receptor beta chains given below trace back to one sample, sequenced in a study of beta chain features in type 1 diabetes. These TCRs are of unknown antigen specificity. Every isolated RNA sample was fully reverse transcribed, so sequencing captured expressed TCRB transcripts. TCRdb keeps only in-frame clones here, not all; method: immunoSEQ multiplex PCR. The table has a few hundred thousand clones, roughly a tenth seen once. The study, taken as a whole, reports: Within each of all four CD4+ subsets, Type 1 diabetes patients had TCRB CDR3s that were moderately but significantly shorter.

The specimen sequenced was naive CD4+ T cells from blood. Receptor source: a man between 25 and 39 years old with type 1 diabetes.

Note on this clone: The sample carries other DNA sequences with the same CDR3. This sequence joins TRBV7-9 and TRBJ1-4; 7 bases match TRBD1. This CDR3 spans 13 amino acids. V lost 5 bases, J lost 7 bases, and 4 bases stayed unmatched. The germline V gene encodes CDR1 SEHNR and CDR2 FQNEAQ (reference sequence). As DNA, the CDR3 is TGTGCCAGCAGCCCCCAGGGGGGTGAAAAACTGTTTTTT. Its translation: CASSPQGGEKLFF.

In this sample, this clone turned up a few times. V gene TRBV5-1 combines with J gene TRBJ2-3, with 9 nucleotides matching TRBD1. The CDR3 has 14 residues. In germline, CDR1 is SGHRS, CDR2 YFSETQ. J lost 3 bases, V lost 4 bases, and 3 bases had no gene match. The CDR3 DNA is TGCGCCAGCAGCGGAGGACAGGGGACAGATACGCAGTATTTT. Its translation: CASSGGQGTDTQYF.

V usage is TRBV7-8 and J usage is TRBJ2-1, with 8 bases aligning to TRBD1. Germline V gene sequence: CDR1 SGHVS, CDR2 FQNEAQ. The CDR3 length is 13 residues. Trimming took 5 bases from V and 7 from J; bases not matched to a gene: 4. CDR3 sequence: CASSTRTGNEQFF. The DNA of the CDR3 is TGTGCCAGCAGCACTAGGACAGGGAATGAGCAGTTCTTC.

This CDR3 reads CASSTGSGSYNEQFF. The CDR3 bases are TGTGCCAGTAGTACCGGTAGCGGCTCCTACAATGAGCAGTTCTTC. The chain recombines TRBV19 with TRBJ2-1; D perhaps matches TRBD2 (6 bases). Germline V gene lookup returns CDR1 LNHDA and CDR2 SQIVND (reference sequence). The CDR3 spans 15 residues. The V end lost 4 bases, the J end lost 0 bases, and 10 bases lay between the germline ends.

This clone was recorded a few times. The V and J genes are TRBV19 and TRBJ1-1, with D possibly matching TRBD1 (6 bases). V gave up 8 bases and J gave up 4 bases, with 14 bases separating them. CDR3 size: 13 residues. The germline gives CDR1 LNHDA, CDR2 SQIVND (reference sequence). CDR3 amino acids: CASGRGFSTEAFF. As DNA, the CDR3 is TGTGCCAGTGGCAGGGGTTTTAGCACTGAAGCTTTCTTT.

This clone came up a few times. V gene TRBV6-5 combines with J gene TRBJ1-2, with TRBD1 as a possible D gene (5 bases). The CDR3 extends over 14 amino acids. The V and J ends lost 7 bases and 5 bases respectively, with 17 bases between them. Per the germline V gene, CDR1 is MNHEY and CDR2 is SVGAGI. The DNA for the CDR3 is TGTGCCAGCACCCGAGCGGGGGAAGTTTATGGCTACACCTTC. Amino acids: CASTRAGEVYGYTF.

The chain has TRBV15 and TRBJ2-1; the match to TRBD1 covers 10 bases. The CDR3 length is 14 residues. V lost 6 bases and J lost 5; bases outside the gene matches: 4. Germline lookup yields CDR1 LNHNV and CDR2 YYDKDF (reference sequence). The CDR3 DNA reads as TGTGCCACCAGACGGGACAGGGGAAACAATGAGCAGTTCTTC. It translates to CATRRDRGNNEQFF.

This sequence joins TRBV6-6 and TRBJ2-5; the D is unclear. Deletions cut 5 bases from V and 5 bases from J, with 6 bases between. The CDR3 spans 11 residues. Germline values: CDR1 MNHNY, CDR2 SVGAGI (reference sequence). CDR3 protein: CASSSRETQYF. The DNA of the CDR3 is TGTGCCAGCAGTAGCCGGGAGACCCAGTACTTC.

A few counts support this clone. This sample includes further DNA sequences coding for the same CDR3. The genes are TRBV6-5 and TRBJ2-3, with D hard to call. The CDR3 spans 14 residues. V gave up 0 bases and J gave up 2 bases, with 6 bases separating them. The germline V gene encodes CDR1 MNHEY and CDR2 SVGAGI. The CDR3 DNA is TGTGCCAGCAGTTACTCGGCCAACACAGATACGCAGTATTTT. It is translated as CASSYSANTDTQYF.

This clone was observed a handful of times. The chain links TRBV7-9 to TRBJ2-6; D gene ambiguous. Germline V gene sequence: CDR1 SEHNR, CDR2 FQNEAQ (reference sequence). The CDR3 has 13 residues. CDR3 in DNA: TGTGCGCCAGGCCTCTCTGGGGCCAACGTCCTGACTTTC. It translates to CAPGLSGANVLTF. Based on the CDR3 plus reference TRBV7-9 and TRBJ2-6, the full variable domain is DTGVSQNPRHKITKRGQNVTFRCDPISEHNRLYWYRQTLGQGPEFLTYFQNEAQLEKSRLLSDRFSAERPKGSFSTLEIQRTEQGDSAMYLCAPGLSGANVLTFGAGSRLTVL.

J is TRBJ1-6 and V is TRBV7-2, with a possible D match to TRBD1 (5 bases). The V end was cut by 1 base, the J end by 10 bases, with 14 bases between. CDR3 length equals 15 residues. CDR1 is SGHTA, CDR2 FQGNSA, per germline. CDR3 DNA sequence: TGTGCCAGCAGCTTAGTAGGGGTGGTGGGCTCACCCCTCCACTTT. This gives the protein CASSLVGVVGSPLHF.

The chain has TRBV25-1 and TRBJ1-3; TRBD1 is a possible D gene (5 bases). This CDR3 is 15 amino acids long. The germline V gene has CDR1 MGHDK and CDR2 SYGVNS. V was shortened by 5 bases and J by 0 bases, with 11 bases between the two germline ends. The CDR3 protein is CASSTGTYSGNTIYF. In nucleotides, the CDR3 is TGTGCCAGCAGTACCGGGACTTACTCTGGAAACACCATATATTTT.

This clone was seen only a few times. This rearrangement joins TRBV28 to TRBJ1-1, with 8 bases lining up with TRBD1. Germline CDR1 is MDHEN and CDR2 is SYDVKM. There are 16 residues in the CDR3. Trimming at V came to 4 bases and at J to 3 bases, leaving 10 bases not matched to a gene. CDR3 DNA: TGTGCCAGCAGTTCCATCGGACAGGGCCAATACACTGAAGCTTTCTTT. Translation: CASSSIGQGQYTEAFF. Looking up the rest from reference TRBV28 and TRBJ1-1 gives the full variable domain: DVKVTQSSRYLVKRTGEKVFLECVQDMDHENMFWYRQDPGLGLRLIYFSYDVKMKEKGDIPEGYSVSREKKERFSLILESASTNQTSMYLCASSSIGQGQYTEAFFGQGTRLTVV.